This entry lists 31 T cell receptor beta chains sequenced from one sample in a study of PD-L1 blockade in urothelial cancer. This table comes from immunoSEQ multiplex PCR, and its TCRdb copy is limited to in-frame clones, with some not included. Of roughly 76,000 clones in the sample, approximately 90% were seen once. Time point defined: peripheral blood 6 weeks after treatment start. The sample in question was PBMCs, obtained around atezolizumab (anti-PD-L1) treatment. The receptors shown here come from a woman aged 80 or older with urothelial cancer.

This clone has only one observation. At one end the junction does not follow the germline gene, possibly because of a read error. The V and J genes are TRBV5-6 and TRBJ2-1, with 14 bases that match TRBD2. Germline CDR1 and CDR2: SGHDT and YYEEEE. The CDR3 has 17 amino acids. CDR3 protein: CASSLELGSGTSGSLLF. CDR3 nucleotide sequence: TGTGCCAGCAGCTTGGAATTGGGGTCCGGGACTAGCGGGAGCCTTCTCTTC.

This chain joins TRBV2 and TRBJ1-2; possibly TRBD1 for D (6 bases). This CDR3 comprises 13 residues. Germline-derived CDR1 and CDR2 are SNHLY and FYNNEI. Trimming took off 3 bases at V and 4 bases at J, with 9 bases between the two ends. The CDR3 here is CASSDGQSYGYTF. The CDR3 DNA is TGTGCCAGCAGTGACGGACAGAGCTATGGCTACACCTTC.

The chain joins TRBV2 to TRBJ2-7, with 9 bases lining up with TRBD2. Per the germline V gene, CDR1 is SNHLY and CDR2 is FYNNEI. Germline trimming cut 7 bases from V and 4 bases from J; bases unmatched to any gene: 2. This CDR3 is 12 amino acids long. The CDR3 region is CASKTSGYEQYF. In DNA form, the CDR3 reads TGTGCCAGCAAGACTAGCGGATACGAGCAGTACTTC.

The chain has TRBV9 and TRBJ1-1; D may be TRBD1 (6 bases). Trimming removed 4 bases at V and 10 bases at J, with 23 bases between. CDR3 length: 15 amino acids. Per the germline V gene, CDR1 is SGDLS and CDR2 is YYNGEE. CDR3 sequence: CASSPRALEGGVAFF. The CDR3 DNA reads as TGTGCCAGCAGCCCCAGGGCTTTGGAGGGGGGGGTAGCTTTCTTT.

The genes are TRBV5-5 and TRBJ1-5, with a tentative D call TRBD1 (5 bases). The germline CDR1 and CDR2 sequences are SGHKS and YYEKEE (reference sequence). Trimming removed 3 bases at V and 7 bases at J, with 14 bases between. This CDR3 has 14 residues. The chain's CDR3 is CASSSLGARQPQHF. The CDR3 nucleotides read TGTGCCAGCAGCTCCCTAGGGGCGAGGCAGCCCCAGCATTTT.

The V and J genes are TRBV6-1 and TRBJ1-3; D gene ambiguous. The length of the CDR3 is 17 residues. The V end was cut by 0 bases, the J end by 1 base, with 13 bases between. Germline V gives CDR1 MNHNS, CDR2 SASEGT. The CDR3 reads CASSEALGRRSGNTIYF. CDR3 coding DNA: TGTGCCAGCAGTGAAGCATTGGGCAGGCGTTCTGGAAACACCATATATTTT.

The V and J genes are TRBV5-8 and TRBJ1-5, with unresolved D. Germline-derived CDR1 and CDR2 are SGHTS and YDEGEE. Trimming cost V 0 bases and J 1 base, with 5 bases left between them. CDR3 size: 14 residues. The DNA of the CDR3 is TGTGCCAGCAGCTTGGTTCGGAGCAATCAGCCCCAGCATTTT. It encodes CASSLVRSNQPQHF.

This clone was picked up one time. The V gene is TRBV5-8, the J gene TRBJ2-7; 10 nucleotides align to TRBD2. V dropped 4 bases and J dropped 5; count of bases not matched to a gene: 6. Germline V CDR1 and CDR2: SGHTS, YDEGEE. CDR3 length equals 14 residues. CDR3 sequence: CASSRAGGRDEQYF. The CDR3 region has the DNA TGTGCCAGCAGCCGAGCGGGGGGGCGCGACGAGCAGTACTTC.

V usage is TRBV10-1 and J usage is TRBJ2-1; a possible D gene is TRBD2 (6 bases). The V gene's germline CDR1 is WNHNN and CDR2 SYGVQD (reference sequence). CDR3 length: 16 residues. Trimming shortened V by 2 bases and J by 4 bases, and 15 bases separated the two germline ends. The DNA for the CDR3 is TGCGCCAGCAGTGAGGACGGGAGAACGGTGTACAATGAGCAGTTCTTC. This codes for CASSEDGRTVYNEQFF.

This chain uses TRBV28 with TRBJ2-1; possibly TRBD2 for D (7 bases). This CDR3 has 15 amino acids. Germline V gene sequence: CDR1 MDHEN, CDR2 SYDVKM. Trimming shortened V by 6 bases and J by 3 bases, and 15 bases separated the two germline ends. CDR3 nucleotides: TGTGCCAGCAGAACGGGGGCGGGGGACTACAATGAGCAGTTCTTC. Translation: CASRTGAGDYNEQFF. The variable domain in full, completed from reference TRBV28 and TRBJ2-1, reads DVKVTQSSRYLVKRTGEKVFLECVQDMDHENMFWYRQDPGLGLRLIYFSYDVKMKEKGDIPEGYSVSREKKERFSLILESASTNQTSMYLCASRTGAGDYNEQFFGPGTRLTVL.

The rearrangement joins TRBV5-1 to TRBJ1-4, with D perhaps matching TRBD1 (6 bases). The V end was cut by 0 bases, the J end by 7 bases, with 16 bases between. CDR1 is SGHRS, CDR2 YFSETQ, per germline. There are 16 residues in the CDR3. CDR3 in amino acids: CASSLGSGAQSEKLFF. Here the CDR3 DNA reads TGCGCCAGCAGCTTGGGGTCAGGGGCGCAGAGTGAAAAACTGTTTTTT.

V and J are TRBV5-1 and TRBJ2-2, with TRBD2 identical over 11 bases. Trimming took 0 bases from V and 1 from J; bases not matched to a gene: 5. The length of the CDR3 is 18 residues. The germline V gene encodes CDR1 SGHRS and CDR2 YFSETQ. This CDR3 reads CASSLGASGRMNTGELFF. Here the CDR3 DNA reads TGCGCCAGCAGCTTGGGGGCTAGCGGGAGGATGAACACCGGGGAGCTGTTTTTT.

This sequence joins TRBV6-1 and TRBJ2-5; weak D call: TRBD1 (6 bases). Germline CDR1 reads MNHNS; CDR2 reads SASEGT. The CDR3 covers 14 residues. V lost 6 bases and J 2 bases, leaving 13 bases between the germline ends. CDR3: CASSVFTGQETQYF. CDR3 DNA: TGTGCCAGCAGCGTGTTTACAGGGCAAGAGACCCAGTACTTC.

This clone was seen more than once but under ten times. V usage is TRBV30 and J usage is TRBJ1-4; D call uncertain. Germline CDR1 GTSNPN, CDR2 SVGIG (reference sequence). CDR3 length: 13 amino acids. Trimming took 3 bases from V and 3 from J, leaving 8 bases between them. The CDR3 loop is CAWSQSSNEKLFF. The DNA of the CDR3 is TGTGCCTGGAGCCAGTCTTCTAATGAAAAACTGTTTTTT. Full variable domain (missing parts from reference TRBV30 and TRBJ1-4): SQTIHQWPATLVQPVGSPLSLECTVEGTSNPNLYWYRQAAGRGLQLLFYSVGIGQISSEVPQNLSASRPQDRQFILSSKKLLLSDSGFYLCAWSQSSNEKLFFGSGTQLSVL.

The chain is built from TRBV6-5 and TRBJ2-2, with a weak D call TRBD2 (5 bases). V was clipped by 2 bases and J by 8 bases, with 15 bases between them. The CDR3 spans 15 residues. Germline V gives CDR1 MNHEY, CDR2 SVGAGI. This chain's CDR3 is CASSYHKGARGELFF. As DNA, the CDR3 is TGTGCCAGCAGTTACCATAAGGGAGCAAGAGGGGAGCTGTTTTTT.

This chain joins TRBV5-1 and TRBJ2-7, with D unresolved. This CDR3 has 15 amino acids. The V end was cut by 0 bases, the J end by 5 bases, with 15 bases between. CDR1 is SGHRS and CDR2 is YFSETQ in the germline V gene. DNA for the CDR3: TGCGCCAGCAGCTTGGTTGGGTTTTCTCAGGACGAGCAGTACTTC. Its protein is CASSLVGFSQDEQYF.

The chain recombines TRBV27 with TRBJ1-2; 8 nucleotides line up with TRBD1. J was trimmed by 4 bases and V by 6 bases; bases with no gene match: 13. CDR1 and CDR2 from the germline V gene are MNHEY and SMNVEV (reference sequence). This CDR3 has 16 amino acids. The CDR3 nucleotides are TGTGCCAGCAGCGCCGAGGGGCAGGGGGCGAGCTATGGCTACACCTTC. As protein: CASSAEGQGASYGYTF.

The rearrangement uses TRBV5-1 and TRBJ2-1, with D possibly matching TRBD2 (5 bases). The ends were cut back, 4 bases at V and 13 bases at J, with 18 bases in the middle. The CDR3 runs 13 residues. CDR1 and CDR2 from the germline V gene are SGHRS and YFSETQ. CDR3 sequence reads: CASSRGRAEVQFF. The CDR3 region has the DNA TGCGCCAGCAGCCGTGGGCGGGCTGAGGTTCAGTTCTTC. The full variable domain, its missing parts supplied by reference TRBV5-1 and TRBJ2-1, is KAGVTQTPRYLIKTRGQQVTLSCSPISGHRSVSWYQQTPGQGLQFLFEYFSETQRNKGNFPGRFSGRQFSNSRSEMNVSTLELGDSALYLCASSRGRAEVQFFGPGTRLTVL.

The chain employs TRBV29-1 and TRBJ1-4, with 7 positions matching TRBD1. This CDR3 has 14 residues. Per germline, CDR1 SQVTM and CDR2 ANQGSEA. Trimming cost V 4 bases and J 2 bases; bases outside gene matches: 4. The CDR3 sequence is CSVGPGQTNEKLFF. Here the CDR3 DNA reads TGCAGCGTTGGTCCGGGACAGACTAATGAAAAACTGTTTTTT.

The chain uses TRBV7-3 and TRBJ2-1; 7 bases map to TRBD2. This CDR3 region has 15 residues. The germline V gene encodes CDR1 SGHTA and CDR2 FQGTGA. Unmatched junction bases numbered 4, after V lost 5 bases and J lost 0 bases. The CDR3 loop is CASSTSSGSYNEQFF. For the CDR3, the DNA is TGTGCCAGCAGCACCTCTAGCGGCTCCTACAATGAGCAGTTCTTC.

This clone was picked up one time. The chain couples TRBV19 to TRBJ2-7; 7 nucleotides line up with TRBD1. The CDR3 is made up of 14 amino acids. V shed 4 bases and J 0 bases; nucleotides not matched to a gene: 3. The germline gives CDR1 LNHDA, CDR2 SQIVND (reference sequence). This CDR3 reads CASSTAGGSYEQYF. Written as DNA, the CDR3 is TGTGCCAGTAGTACGGCAGGGGGCTCCTACGAGCAGTACTTC. Full variable domain (remainder filled in from reference TRBV19 and TRBJ2-7): DGGITQSPKYLFRKEGQNVTLSCEQNLNHDAMYWYRQDPGQGLRLIYYSQIVNDFQKGDIAEGYSVSREKKESFPLTVTSAQKNPTAFYLCASSTAGGSYEQYFGPGTRLTVT.

The chain uses TRBV6-5 and TRBJ2-2, with 7 bases lining up with TRBD2. The CDR3 runs to 15 residues. V was pared by 6 bases and J by 1 base, with 5 bases of the junction left unmatched. Looked up from germline, CDR1 is MNHEY and CDR2 is SVGAGI. This CDR3 reads CASSTGLVNTGELFF. In DNA form, the CDR3 reads TGTGCCAGCAGCACTGGACTAGTGAACACCGGGGAGCTGTTTTTT.

The chain couples TRBV25-1 to TRBJ2-1, with 7 positions matching TRBD2. Losses at the gene ends were 5 bases for V and 5 bases for J; bases not matched to a gene: 9. Germline V gene sequence: CDR1 MGHDK, CDR2 SYGVNS. The CDR3 has 15 amino acids. CDR3 amino acids: CASSQSGIFHNEQFF. For the CDR3, the DNA is TGTGCCAGCAGTCAAAGCGGGATCTTCCACAATGAGCAGTTCTTC.

The chain uses TRBV19 and TRBJ2-2; 11 bases line up with TRBD1. Unmatched junction bases numbered 6, after V lost 8 bases and J lost 7 bases. CDR1 and CDR2 from the germline V gene are LNHDA and SQIVND (reference sequence). The CDR3 loop spans 14 amino acids. As DNA, the CDR3 is TGTGCCAGTTCGGACAGGGGGCGGTTCGGGGAGCTGTTTTTT. It specifies CASSDRGRFGELFF.

This clone came up once. The chain is built from TRBV6-1 and TRBJ1-1; 7 bases fit TRBD1. The CDR3 consists of 14 residues. Unmatched junction bases numbered 6, after V lost 7 bases and J lost 1 base. The germline V gene has CDR1 MNHNS and CDR2 SASEGT. CDR3 sequence (DNA): TGTGCCAGCACCCCCAACAGGGGGAACACTGAAGCTTTCTTT. The encoded protein is CASTPNRGNTEAFF.

This clone was recorded only once. CDR3 region: CASTPWTSGRGHEQFF. CDR3 DNA: TGTGCCAGCACCCCCTGGACGAGCGGGAGGGGGCATGAGCAGTTCTTC. The chain employs TRBV9 and TRBJ2-1, with 10 bases aligning to TRBD2. This CDR3 has 16 residues. Germline V lookup: CDR1 SGDLS, CDR2 YYNGEE. Germline trimming cut 6 bases from V and 8 bases from J; bases unmatched to any gene: 14.

The rearrangement links TRBV4-2 to TRBJ2-6, with D unresolved. Trimming removed 0 bases from V and 0 bases from J, with 9 bases in between. CDR3 size: 17 residues. Germline CDR1 is LGHNA and CDR2 is YNFKEQ. The chain's CDR3 is CASSQDKADSGANVLTF. The CDR3, as DNA: TGTGCCAGCAGCCAAGATAAGGCGGACTCTGGGGCCAACGTCCTGACTTTC.

The chain carries TRBV10-3 and TRBJ2-5; possibly TRBD2 for D (6 bases). Germline V gives CDR1 ENHRY, CDR2 SYGVKD. The CDR3 sequence is 14 residues long. V lost 4 bases, J lost 2 bases, and 11 bases lay in between. CDR3 coding DNA: TGTGCCATCAGTGGAGTAGGGACTCAAGAGACCCAGTACTTC. Its translation is CAISGVGTQETQYF.

The rearrangement links TRBV2 to TRBJ2-1; 15 bases fit TRBD2. After removal of 6 bases from V and 7 bases from J, the junction contained 10 bases not matched to a gene. Per the germline V gene, CDR1 is SNHLY and CDR2 is FYNNEI. The CDR3 contains 17 residues. As DNA, the CDR3 is TGTGCCAGCAGAACTGGGACTAGCGGGGGGCTGGATAATGAGCAGTTCTTC. As protein: CASRTGTSGGLDNEQFF.

There are a few counts of this clone. CDR3 amino acids: CASSPLRTENTGELFF. In DNA, the CDR3 is TGTGCCAGCTCACCACTCCGCACAGAGAACACCGGGGAGCTGTTTTTT. The V gene is TRBV18, the J gene TRBJ2-2, with D unclear. Between the trimmed V and J ends, which lost 1 base and 1 base, there was a span of 10 bases. Germline V lookup: CDR1 KGHSH, CDR2 LQKENI. This CDR3 has 16 residues.

J is TRBJ2-7 and V is TRBV14; TRBD2 matches 13 bases. Germline CDR1 SGHDN, CDR2 FVKESK. Losses at the gene ends were 4 bases for V and 2 bases for J; bases not matched to a gene: 8. CDR3 length: 17 amino acids. CDR3 bases: TGTGCCAGCAGCCGGAATATAGGGACTAGCGGGGCCTACGAGCAGTACTTC. It translates to CASSRNIGTSGAYEQYF.